The entry below describes one T cell receptor (beta chain). Other DNA sequences in the sample encode the same CDR3. Sequenced by immunoSEQ multiplex PCR; TCRdb stores in-frame clones only, minus some. The sample shows about 7,700 clones, just over 85% of them seen only once. This specimen belongs to a study of PD-1 blockade in classical Hodgkin lymphoma. Trimming took 1 base from V and 1 from J, leaving 19 bases between them. The CDR3 spans 18 residues. The germline CDR1 and CDR2 sequences are SGHTA and FQGNSA. Every one of the patients relapsed after autologous stem cell transplantation (brentuximab vedotin exposure was variable). Investigators isolated CD4+ T cells from thawed PBMCs through magnetic negative selection.

The chain uses TRBV7-2 and TRBJ1-2, with D hard to call. The sequence derives from a human donor with classical Hodgkin lymphoma. Sequenced material: CD4+ T cells from blood, taken at baseline. The DNA for the CDR3 is TGTGCCAGCAGCTTAGAGCTCCGAACACGCTACCTTAACTATGGCTACACCTTC. This translates into CASSLELRTRYLNYGYTF.